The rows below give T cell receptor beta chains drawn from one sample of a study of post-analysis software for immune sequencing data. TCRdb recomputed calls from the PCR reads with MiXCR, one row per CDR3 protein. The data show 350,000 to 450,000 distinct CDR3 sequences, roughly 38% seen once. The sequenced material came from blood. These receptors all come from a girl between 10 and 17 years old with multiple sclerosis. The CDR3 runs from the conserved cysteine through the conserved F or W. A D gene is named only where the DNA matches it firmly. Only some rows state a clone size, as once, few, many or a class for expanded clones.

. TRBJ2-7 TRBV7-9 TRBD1 CASSLTGTGTAQYF TGTGCCAGCAGCCTGACCGGGACAGGGACCGCGCAGTACTTC
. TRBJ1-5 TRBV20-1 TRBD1 CSALQGITFNQPQHF TGCAGTGCCTTACAGGGGATTACTTTCAATCAGCCCCAGCATTTT
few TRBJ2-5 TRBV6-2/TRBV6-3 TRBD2 CASSLLTSVETQYF TGTGCCAGCAGCCTCCTTACTAGCGTGGAGACCCAGTACTTC
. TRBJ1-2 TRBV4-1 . CASSQVSGRGYTF TGCGCCAGCAGCCAAGTATCTGGTCGTGGCTACACCTTC
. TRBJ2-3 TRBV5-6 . CASSPTGFGADTQYF TGTGCCAGCAGCCCCACAGGGTTTGGCGCAGATACGCAGTATTTT
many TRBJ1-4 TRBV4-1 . CASSLPLSGGGKLFF TGCGCCAGCAGCCTCCCCTTAAGTGGGGGAGGAAAACTGTTTTTT
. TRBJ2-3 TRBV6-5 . CANSQGRPTDTQYF TGTGCCAACAGTCAGGGACGCCCCACAGATACGCAGTATTTT
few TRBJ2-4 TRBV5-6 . CASSLGTSRNIQYF TGTGCCAGCAGCTTGGGTACTAGCAGGAATATTCAGTACTTC
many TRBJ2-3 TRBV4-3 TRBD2 CASSQDVLAGGSDTQYF TGCGCCAGCAGCCAAGATGTTCTGGCGGGGGGGTCAGATACGCAGTATTTT
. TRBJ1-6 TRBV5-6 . CASSLARGPYNSPLHF TGTGCCAGCAGCTTGGCCAGGGGTCCCTATAATTCACCCCTCCACTTT
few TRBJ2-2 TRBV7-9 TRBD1 CASSLAGQGTGELFF TGTGCCAGCAGCTTAGCGGGACAGGGGACCGGGGAGCTGTTTTTT
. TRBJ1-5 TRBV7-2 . CASSLAYQPQHF TGTGCCAGCAGCTTAGCGTATCAGCCCCAGCATTTT
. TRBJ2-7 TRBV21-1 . CASSKVNHRGYEQYF TGTGCCAGCAGCAAAGTAAATCACAGGGGCTACGAGCAGTACTTC
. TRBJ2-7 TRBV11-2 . CASRYGAGEQYF TGTGCCAGCAGATATGGGGCTGGGGAGCAGTACTTC
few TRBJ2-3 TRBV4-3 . CASSQGRQVESTQYF TGCGCCAGCAGCCAAGGGCGACAGGTAGAGTCGACGCAGTATTTT
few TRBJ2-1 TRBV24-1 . CATSDLTGRNEQFF TGTGCCACCAGTGATCTGACAGGTAGAAATGAGCAGTTCTTC
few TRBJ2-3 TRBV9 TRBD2 CASSLTGGWTDTQYF TGTGCCAGCAGCTTGACGGGAGGGTGGACAGATACGCAGTATTTT
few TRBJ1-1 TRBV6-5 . CASSGRVGTEAFF TGTGCCAGCAGCGGGAGGGTGGGCACTGAAGCTTTCTTT
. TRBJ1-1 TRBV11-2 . CASSDILNTEAFF TGTGCCAGCAGCGATATATTGAACACTGAAGCTTTCTTT
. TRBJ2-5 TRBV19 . CASSIVGGWETQYF TGTGCCAGTAGTATCGTCGGGGGCTGGGAGACCCAGTACTTC
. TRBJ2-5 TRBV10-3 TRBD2 CAISGSSGGPGTQYF TGTGCCATCAGTGGTTCTAGCGGGGGTCCAGGGACCCAGTACTTC
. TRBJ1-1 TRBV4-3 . CASSEIDRRNTEAFF TGCGCCAGCAGCGAAATAGACAGGCGGAACACTGAAGCTTTCTTT
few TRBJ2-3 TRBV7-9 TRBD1 CASSFTGTGGDGTDTQYF TGTGCCAGCAGCTTTACCGGGACAGGGGGCGATGGCACAGATACGCAGTATTTT
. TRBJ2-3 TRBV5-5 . CASSLNSLYSTDTQYF TGTGCCAGCAGCTTGAATAGTCTTTATTCCACAGATACGCAGTATTTT
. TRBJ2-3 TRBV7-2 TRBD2 CASSILAESTDTQYF TGTGCCAGCAGCATCCTAGCGGAAAGCACAGATACGCAGTATTTT
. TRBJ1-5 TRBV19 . CASSTGSPRVSNQPQHF TGTGCCAGTAGTACGGGGAGCCCTCGGGTTTCCAATCAGCCCCAGCATTTT
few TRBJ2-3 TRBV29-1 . CSLAARPDTQYF TGCAGTCTGGCGGCCCGGCCAGATACGCAGTATTTT
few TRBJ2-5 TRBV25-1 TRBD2 CASSEGASGGIRETQYF TGTGCCAGCAGTGAGGGGGCTAGCGGGGGCATTCGGGAGACCCAGTACTTC
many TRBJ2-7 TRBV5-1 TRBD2 CASSLAGNSYEQYF TGCGCCAGCAGCTTAGCGGGAAACTCCTACGAGCAGTACTTC
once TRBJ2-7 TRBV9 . CASSALARPSYEQYF TGTGCCAGCAGCGCCCTAGCGAGGCCTTCCTACGAGCAGTACTTC
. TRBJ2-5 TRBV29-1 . CSHTLSRGVETQYF TGCAGCCACACCCTATCGCGTGGGGTAGAGACCCAGTACTTC
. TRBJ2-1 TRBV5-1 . CASSLGNGGEQFF TGCGCCAGCAGCCTCGGCAACGGCGGAGAGCAGTTCTTC
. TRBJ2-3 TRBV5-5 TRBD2 CASTSWPGLAGGMITDTQYF TGTGCCAGCACCTCCTGGCCGGGACTAGCGGGGGGGATGATCACAGATACGCAGTATTTT
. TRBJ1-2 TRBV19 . CASTLSGAGYGYTF TGTGCCAGTACCCTTTCGGGGGCAGGCTATGGCTACACCTTC
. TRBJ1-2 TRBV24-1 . CATSGLGEGYTF TGTGCCACCAGTGGCCTTGGGGAGGGCTACACCTTC
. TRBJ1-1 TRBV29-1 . CSVGHMNTEAFF TGCAGCGTGGGACATATGAACACTGAAGCTTTCTTT
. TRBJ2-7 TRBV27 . CASGYRRNYEQYF TGTGCCAGCGGGTACAGACGCAACTACGAGCAGTACTTC
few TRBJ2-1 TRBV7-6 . CASSLGQTRNNEQFF TGTGCCAGCAGCTTAGGCCAGACGCGTAACAATGAGCAGTTCTTC